This T cell receptor (beta chain) is from a study of control samples from healthy donors and cancer patients. Profiled with immunoSEQ multiplex PCR; TCRdb holds only in-frame clones, not every one. This table has 20,000 to 30,000 clones, approximately 85% appearing once. The TCR comes from a woman in her fifties or sixties with head and neck cancer. Sequencing was performed on PBMCs.

CDR3 loop: CASSPGQGAQFF. The CDR3 region has the DNA TGTGCCAGCAGTCCAGGACAGGGGGCGCAGTTCTTC. The chain has TRBV12-3 or TRBV12-4 and TRBJ2-1; 11 bases fit TRBD1. Trimming cost V 5 bases and J 12 bases; bases outside gene matches: 3. The length of the CDR3 is 12 residues.